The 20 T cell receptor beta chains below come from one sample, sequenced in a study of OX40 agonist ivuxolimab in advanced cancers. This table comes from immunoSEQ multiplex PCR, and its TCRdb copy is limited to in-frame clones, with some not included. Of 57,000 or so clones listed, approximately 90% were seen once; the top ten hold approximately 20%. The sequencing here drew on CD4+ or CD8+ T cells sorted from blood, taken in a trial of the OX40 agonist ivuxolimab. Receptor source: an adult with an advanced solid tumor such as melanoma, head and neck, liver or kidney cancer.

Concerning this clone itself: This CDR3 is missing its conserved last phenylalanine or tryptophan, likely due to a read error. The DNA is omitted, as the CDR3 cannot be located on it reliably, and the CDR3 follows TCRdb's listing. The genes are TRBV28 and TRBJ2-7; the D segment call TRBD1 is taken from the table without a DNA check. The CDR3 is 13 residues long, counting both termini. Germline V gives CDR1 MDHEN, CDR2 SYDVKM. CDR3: CASSHDEGWGHLL.

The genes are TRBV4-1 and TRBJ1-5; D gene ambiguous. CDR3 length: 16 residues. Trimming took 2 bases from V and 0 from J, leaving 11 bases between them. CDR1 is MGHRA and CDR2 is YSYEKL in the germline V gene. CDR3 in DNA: TGCGCCAGCAGCCAAACGGTCTTCTATAGCAATCAGCCCCAGCATTTT. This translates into CASSQTVFYSNQPQHF.

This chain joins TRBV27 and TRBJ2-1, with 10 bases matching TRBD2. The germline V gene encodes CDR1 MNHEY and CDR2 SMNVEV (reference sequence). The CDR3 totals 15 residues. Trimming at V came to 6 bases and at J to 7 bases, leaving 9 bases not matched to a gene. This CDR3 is CASSLSPSGSNEQFF. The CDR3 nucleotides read TGTGCCAGCAGCTTGAGCCCTAGCGGGAGTAATGAGCAGTTCTTC.

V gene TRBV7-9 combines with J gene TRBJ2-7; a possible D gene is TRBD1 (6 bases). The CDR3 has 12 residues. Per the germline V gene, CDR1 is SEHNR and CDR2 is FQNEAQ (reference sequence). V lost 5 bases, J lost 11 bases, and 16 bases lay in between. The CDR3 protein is CASSPLQGLKYF. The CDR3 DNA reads TGTGCCAGCAGCCCTCTACAGGGTTTAAAGTACTTC.

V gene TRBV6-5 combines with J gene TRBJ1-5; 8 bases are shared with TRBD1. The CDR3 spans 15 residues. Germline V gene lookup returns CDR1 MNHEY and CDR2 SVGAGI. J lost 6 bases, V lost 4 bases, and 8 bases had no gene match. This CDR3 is CASSLTGGGGQPQHF. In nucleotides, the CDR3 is TGTGCCAGCAGTTTAACAGGGGGTGGAGGTCAGCCCCAGCATTTT.

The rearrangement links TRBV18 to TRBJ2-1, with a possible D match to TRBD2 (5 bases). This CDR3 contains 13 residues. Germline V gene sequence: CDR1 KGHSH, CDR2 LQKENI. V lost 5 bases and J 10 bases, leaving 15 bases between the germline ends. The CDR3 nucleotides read TGTGCCAGCTCAATTAACGGGCGGGCCGAGCAGTTCTTC. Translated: CASSINGRAEQFF.

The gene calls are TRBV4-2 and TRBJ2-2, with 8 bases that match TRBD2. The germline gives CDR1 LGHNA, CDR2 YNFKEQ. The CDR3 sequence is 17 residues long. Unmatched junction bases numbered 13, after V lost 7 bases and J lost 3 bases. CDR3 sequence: CASNTLEGAGDTGELFF. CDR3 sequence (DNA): TGTGCCAGCAACACACTCGAGGGAGCGGGAGACACCGGGGAGCTGTTTTTT.

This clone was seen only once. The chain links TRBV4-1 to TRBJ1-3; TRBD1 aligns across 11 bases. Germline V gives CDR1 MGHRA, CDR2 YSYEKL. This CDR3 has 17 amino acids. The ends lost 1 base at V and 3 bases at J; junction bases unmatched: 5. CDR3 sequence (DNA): TGCGCCAGCAGCCAAGCTGGACAGGGGGCAAGTGGAAACACCATATATTTT. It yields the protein CASSQAGQGASGNTIYF.

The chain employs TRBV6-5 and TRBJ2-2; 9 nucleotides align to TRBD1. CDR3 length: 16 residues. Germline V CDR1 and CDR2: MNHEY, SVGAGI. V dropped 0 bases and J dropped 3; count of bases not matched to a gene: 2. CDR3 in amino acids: CASSYSRTGDTGELFF. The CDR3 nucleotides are TGTGCCAGCAGTTACTCACGGACAGGGGACACCGGGGAGCTGTTTTTT.

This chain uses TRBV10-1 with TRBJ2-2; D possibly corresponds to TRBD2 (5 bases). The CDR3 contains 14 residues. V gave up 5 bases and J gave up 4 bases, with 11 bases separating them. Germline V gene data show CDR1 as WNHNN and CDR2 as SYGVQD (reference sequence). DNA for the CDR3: TGCGCCAGCAGTCCCAGCGGAATCACCGGGGAGCTGTTTTTT. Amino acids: CASSPSGITGELFF.

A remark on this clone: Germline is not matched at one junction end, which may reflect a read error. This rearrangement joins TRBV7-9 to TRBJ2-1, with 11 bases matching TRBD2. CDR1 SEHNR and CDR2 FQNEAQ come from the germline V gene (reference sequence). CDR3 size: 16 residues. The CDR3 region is CASSRLAGGPYSEQFF. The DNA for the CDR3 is TGTGCCAGCAGCCGATTAGCGGGAGGGCCTTACAGTGAGCAGTTCTTC.

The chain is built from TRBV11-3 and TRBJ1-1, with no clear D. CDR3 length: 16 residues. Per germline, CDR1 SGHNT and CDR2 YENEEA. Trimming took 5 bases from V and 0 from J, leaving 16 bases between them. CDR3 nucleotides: TGTGCCAGCAGCCCTACGTTCAGCCGGATGAACACTGAAGCTTTCTTT. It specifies CASSPTFSRMNTEAFF.

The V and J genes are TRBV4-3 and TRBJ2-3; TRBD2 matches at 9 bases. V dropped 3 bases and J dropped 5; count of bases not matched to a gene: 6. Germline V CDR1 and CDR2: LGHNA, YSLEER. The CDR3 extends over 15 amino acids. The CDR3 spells CASSQYAGGLDTQYF. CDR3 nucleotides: TGCGCCAGCAGCCAGTACGCGGGAGGGTTAGATACGCAGTATTTT.

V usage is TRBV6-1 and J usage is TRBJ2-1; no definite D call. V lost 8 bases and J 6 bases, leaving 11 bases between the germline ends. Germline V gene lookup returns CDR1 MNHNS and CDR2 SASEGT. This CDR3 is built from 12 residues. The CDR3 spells CASGYLGNEQFF. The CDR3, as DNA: TGTGCCAGCGGCTACCTGGGCAATGAGCAGTTCTTC.

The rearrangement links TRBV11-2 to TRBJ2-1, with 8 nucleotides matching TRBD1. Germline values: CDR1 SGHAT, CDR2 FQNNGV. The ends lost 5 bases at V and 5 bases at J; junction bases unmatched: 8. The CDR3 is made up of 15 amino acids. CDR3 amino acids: CASSQTQGVDNEQFF. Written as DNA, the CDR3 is TGTGCCAGCAGCCAGACACAGGGGGTCGACAATGAGCAGTTCTTC.

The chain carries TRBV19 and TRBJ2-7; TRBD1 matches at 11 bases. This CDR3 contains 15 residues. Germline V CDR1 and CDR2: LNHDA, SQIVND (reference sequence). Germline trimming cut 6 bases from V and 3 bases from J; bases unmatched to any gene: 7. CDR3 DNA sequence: TGTGCCAGTAGCCCCGGGACAGGGGGGAACTACGAGCAGTACTTC. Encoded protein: CASSPGTGGNYEQYF.

The CDR3 reads CASSLNLGGTEAFF. The CDR3 region has the DNA TGTGCCAGCAGCTTAAACTTGGGGGGGACTGAAGCTTTCTTT. The V call is TRBV7-9, the J call TRBJ1-1; D is perhaps TRBD1 (5 bases). Trimming took 2 bases from V and 5 from J, leaving 12 bases between them. CDR3 length: 14 residues. Per germline, CDR1 SEHNR and CDR2 FQNEAQ (reference sequence). Variable domain in full (rest from reference TRBV7-9 and TRBJ1-1): DTGVSQNPRHKITKRGQNVTFRCDPISEHNRLYWYRQTLGQGPEFLTYFQNEAQLEKSRLLSDRFSAERPKGSFSTLEIQRTEQGDSAMYLCASSLNLGGTEAFFGQGTRLTVV.

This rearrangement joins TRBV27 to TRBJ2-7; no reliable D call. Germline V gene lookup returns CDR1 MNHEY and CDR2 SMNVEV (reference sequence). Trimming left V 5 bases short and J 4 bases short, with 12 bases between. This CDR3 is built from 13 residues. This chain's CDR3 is CASSPMLYYEQYF. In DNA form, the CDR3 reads TGTGCCAGCAGTCCTATGCTATATTACGAGCAGTACTTC.

Here the CDR3 reads CASSLRNTDTQYF. The CDR3 nucleotides read TGTGCCAGCAGCTTAAGGAACACAGATACGCAGTATTTT. The rearrangement links TRBV13 to TRBJ2-3; no clear D gene. Trimming pared 2 bases from V and 2 bases from J, leaving 5 bases between. Germline CDR1 is PRHDT and CDR2 is FYEKMQ (reference sequence). CDR3 size: 13 residues.

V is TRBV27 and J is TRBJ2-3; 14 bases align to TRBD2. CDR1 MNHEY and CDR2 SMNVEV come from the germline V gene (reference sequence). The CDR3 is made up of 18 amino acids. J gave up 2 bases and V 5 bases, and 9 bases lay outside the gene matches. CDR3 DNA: TGTGCCAGCAGTCCACGGGGACTAGCGGGAGCATTCACAGATACGCAGTATTTT. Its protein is CASSPRGLAGAFTDTQYF.